This entry is about one TCR beta chain. Its antigen is unknown. Study conclusions and caveats: Greatest tumor Treg TCR overlap was with tumor naive CD4+ cells. Tumor memory CD4+ T cell TCR gene usage was found to cluster with blood and lymph node memory CD4+ cells and with lymph node naive CD4+ cells. Whole repertoires were not studied in the larger cohort, only one V-J beta rearrangement.

Tregs were sorted as CD4+CD25+CD127-/low cells. The CDR3 extends over 15 amino acids. Germline V gene sequence: CDR1 SGDLS, CDR2 YYNGEE. Trimming cost V 0 bases and J 7 bases; bases outside gene matches: 7. Constant-region reverse primers amplified full-length variable regions, followed by semi-nested Nested Universal Primer A PCR. TCRdb passed the 5' RACE reads through MiXCR, listing each CDR3 protein once. This table has approximately 60,000 distinct CDR3 sequences, around 24% appearing once. Sequencing was done on a sample of tumor-infiltrating Tregs sorted from the breast tumor. The chain employs TRBV9 and TRBJ2-1, with 7 bases identical to TRBD2. The sequence derives from a female donor with breast cancer. As DNA, the CDR3 is TGTGCCAGCAGCGTAGTGGGGGGGACTCTTAATGAGCAGTTCTTC. Translation: CASSVVGGTLNEQFF.